These T cell receptor beta chains were read from a single sample in a study of CD8+CD57+ T cells in acquired aplastic anemia. TCRdb reprocessed the reads via MiXCR and lists one record per CDR3 protein. The table includes some 170,000 distinct CDR3 sequences, 45% to 55% detected once. The sample taken for sequencing was sorted CD4+, CD8+, or CD8+CD57+ T cells (not recorded which) from PBMCs. These TCRs come from a human donor with aplastic anemia. Both conserved end residues are part of each CDR3. The order of the fields is CDR3 DNA, CDR3 protein, J gene, V gene, D gene, clone size. The D gene is left open where the match is weak. The size entry is marked missing in some rows and otherwise reads once, few, many or a size class.

CDR3nt: TGCAGTGCTAGAGATAACTCAGGGACCACTGAAGCTTTCTTT
CDR3aa: CSARDNSGTTEAFF
j_gene: TRBJ1-1
v_gene: TRBV20-1
d_gene: NA
abundance: NA

CDR3nt: TGTGCCAGCAGCAGGGGGATAGACTATGGCTACACCTTC
CDR3aa: CASSRGIDYGYTF
j_gene: TRBJ1-2
v_gene: TRBV2
d_gene: TRBD1
abundance: NA

CDR3nt: TGTGCCAGCAGCCACGACCCGATGGGGGATAATGAAAAACTGTTTTTT
CDR3aa: CASSHDPMGDNEKLFF
j_gene: TRBJ1-4
v_gene: TRBV4-2
d_gene: NA
abundance: few

CDR3nt: TGTGCCAGCAGTTACTTTGGCAGCGACTCTGGGGCCAACGTCCTGACTTTC
CDR3aa: CASSYFGSDSGANVLTF
j_gene: TRBJ2-6
v_gene: TRBV6-5
d_gene: NA
abundance: many

CDR3nt: TGTGCCAGCTCTCCCATTACTCAGGGGGGATCCGGAAACACCATATATTTT
CDR3aa: CASSPITQGGSGNTIYF
j_gene: TRBJ1-3
v_gene: TRBV6-1
d_gene: TRBD1
abundance: NA

CDR3nt: TGTGCCAGCAGCTCGCTCTATGGCTACACCTTC
CDR3aa: CASSSLYGYTF
j_gene: TRBJ1-2
v_gene: TRBV9
d_gene: NA
abundance: NA

CDR3nt: TGTGCCAGTAGTGAAGACAGGGGATACACCTTC
CDR3aa: CASSEDRGYTF
j_gene: TRBJ1-2
v_gene: TRBV19
d_gene: TRBD1
abundance: NA

CDR3nt: TGTGCCAGCTCACCATTAGGCTGGGGTCAGCCCCAGCATTTT
CDR3aa: CASSPLGWGQPQHF
j_gene: TRBJ1-5
v_gene: TRBV18
d_gene: NA
abundance: few

CDR3nt: TGTGCCAGCAGTTCAGGGGCTACTGAAGCTTTCTTT
CDR3aa: CASSSGATEAFF
j_gene: TRBJ1-1
v_gene: TRBV12-3/TRBV12-4
d_gene: NA
abundance: NA

CDR3nt: TGTGCCAGCAGCTATTATGGCTACACCTTC
CDR3aa: CASSYYGYTF
j_gene: TRBJ1-2
v_gene: TRBV7-9
d_gene: NA
abundance: once

CDR3nt: TGCAGCGTGGACGTTGGGGCTGAAGCTTTCTTT
CDR3aa: CSVDVGAEAFF
j_gene: TRBJ1-1
v_gene: TRBV29-1
d_gene: NA
abundance: many

CDR3nt: TGTGCCAGCAGCCCCTACAGGGCTGGAAACACCATATATTTT
CDR3aa: CASSPYRAGNTIYF
j_gene: TRBJ1-3
v_gene: TRBV7-8
d_gene: NA
abundance: NA

CDR3nt: TGTGCCAGCAGCGACCGACGGATTGCTCCGTCTGGGGCCAACGTCCTGACTTTC
CDR3aa: CASSDRRIAPSGANVLTF
j_gene: TRBJ2-6
v_gene: TRBV7-8
d_gene: NA
abundance: many

CDR3nt: TGTGCCAGCGGGCTGGGACAGTACCAAGAGACCCAGTACTTC
CDR3aa: CASGLGQYQETQYF
j_gene: TRBJ2-5
v_gene: TRBV2
d_gene: TRBD1
abundance: NA

CDR3nt: TGTGCCAGCAGCCGCATAGACAGTGCCTACGAGCAGTACTTC
CDR3aa: CASSRIDSAYEQYF
j_gene: TRBJ2-7
v_gene: TRBV7-6
d_gene: NA
abundance: many

CDR3nt: TGTGCCAGCAGCGTAAGACCGGGGCAGGGTTATAATTCACCCCTCCACTTT
CDR3aa: CASSVRPGQGYNSPLHF
j_gene: TRBJ1-6
v_gene: TRBV9
d_gene: NA
abundance: many

CDR3nt: TGTGCCAGCAGTTTACAGGCCAAGGGGGGAAATCAGCCCCAGCATTTT
CDR3aa: CASSLQAKGGNQPQHF
j_gene: TRBJ1-5
v_gene: TRBV27
d_gene: NA
abundance: NA

CDR3nt: TGCAGTGCCCTCCTCAACCTTGAGCAGTTCTTC
CDR3aa: CSALLNLEQFF
j_gene: TRBJ2-1
v_gene: TRBV20-1
d_gene: NA
abundance: NA

CDR3nt: TGTGCCAGCAGCTCCAGGGGGATGAACACTGAAGCTTTCTTT
CDR3aa: CASSSRGMNTEAFF
j_gene: TRBJ1-1
v_gene: TRBV7-2
d_gene: TRBD1
abundance: many

CDR3nt: TGCAGTGCTAGAGTGAGGCCTGACTACGAGCAGTACTTC
CDR3aa: CSARVRPDYEQYF
j_gene: TRBJ2-7
v_gene: TRBV20-1
d_gene: NA
abundance: many

CDR3nt: TGCAGCGTTGTCGGGGTCGACCGGGAGCAGTACTTC
CDR3aa: CSVVGVDREQYF
j_gene: TRBJ2-7
v_gene: TRBV29-1
d_gene: NA
abundance: NA

CDR3nt: TGTGCCAGCAGCTTAGGTCAGGGGGGCTACACCTTC
CDR3aa: CASSLGQGGYTF
j_gene: TRBJ1-2
v_gene: TRBV7-9
d_gene: NA
abundance: many

CDR3nt: TGTGCCACCAGCAGAGACAGGGGATACACTGAAGCTTTCTTT
CDR3aa: CATSRDRGYTEAFF
j_gene: TRBJ1-1
v_gene: TRBV15
d_gene: NA
abundance: few

CDR3nt: TGTGCCAGCCAGGACAGGTCCTACCAAGAGACCCAGTACTTC
CDR3aa: CASQDRSYQETQYF
j_gene: TRBJ2-5
v_gene: TRBV2
d_gene: TRBD1
abundance: NA

CDR3nt: TGTGCCAGCAGCCAAGGTGCTGGGGACGGGCAAGAGACCCAGTACTTC
CDR3aa: CASSQGAGDGQETQYF
j_gene: TRBJ2-5
v_gene: TRBV4-2
d_gene: NA
abundance: many

CDR3nt: TGTGCCGGCAGTGCCACACCCTCATTATATGGCTACACCTTC
CDR3aa: CAGSATPSLYGYTF
j_gene: TRBJ1-2
v_gene: TRBV2
d_gene: NA
abundance: NA

CDR3nt: TGTGCCAGCAGCGAAGGAGCCCAGGGGGCATCGGATGGCTACACCTTC
CDR3aa: CASSEGAQGASDGYTF
j_gene: TRBJ1-2
v_gene: TRBV3-1
d_gene: TRBD1
abundance: few

CDR3nt: TGTGCCAGCAGTGAAAATCTGAGGGCCCAAGAGACCCAGTACTTC
CDR3aa: CASSENLRAQETQYF
j_gene: TRBJ2-5
v_gene: TRBV2
d_gene: NA
abundance: NA

CDR3nt: TGTGCCATCAGTGAGTCGGGCGGCTACACCATATATTTT
CDR3aa: CAISESGGYTIYF
j_gene: TRBJ1-3
v_gene: TRBV10-3
d_gene: NA
abundance: NA

CDR3nt: TGTGCCAGCAGCCCGTCACAGGTCCAACACGGGCGGAACTCCTATAATTCACCCCTCCACTTT
CDR3aa: CASSPSQVQHGRNSYNSPLHF
j_gene: TRBJ1-6
v_gene: TRBV14
d_gene: NA
abundance: NA

CDR3nt: TGTGCCAGTAGCACATGGGGGGGACGGACTGAAGCTTTCTTT
CDR3aa: CASSTWGGRTEAFF
j_gene: TRBJ1-1
v_gene: TRBV19
d_gene: NA
abundance: NA